This T cell receptor (beta chain) was retrieved from a study of blood T cell repertoires in COVID-19. Study details: Whether acute or convalescent, the COVID-19 samples came from the United States, Italy and Spain.

In the source study's methods: Counts of nucleated cells, estimated from reference gene primer amplification, were obtained. Here immunoSEQ multiplex PCR was the method, and the copy in TCRdb shows in-frame clones only, minus some. From that table come the V and J calls and clone size; the DNA was used to work out D and trimming. In the table there are roughly 390,000 clones, 85% of which are singletons. Germline V CDR1 and CDR2: MNHEY, SVGAGI. The CDR3 consists of 14 residues. V trimming: 2 bases; J trimming: 3 bases; junction bases outside the gene matches: 4. This clone was recorded only once. Sequenced sample: peripheral blood. The chain employs TRBV6-5 and TRBJ2-7; 7 bases fit TRBD1. The receptor was derived from a woman between 18 and 29 years old with acute or convalescent COVID-19. CDR3 in amino acids: CASSYRTGVYEQYF. For the CDR3, the DNA is TGTGCCAGCAGTTACAGGACAGGTGTCTACGAGCAGTACTTC.